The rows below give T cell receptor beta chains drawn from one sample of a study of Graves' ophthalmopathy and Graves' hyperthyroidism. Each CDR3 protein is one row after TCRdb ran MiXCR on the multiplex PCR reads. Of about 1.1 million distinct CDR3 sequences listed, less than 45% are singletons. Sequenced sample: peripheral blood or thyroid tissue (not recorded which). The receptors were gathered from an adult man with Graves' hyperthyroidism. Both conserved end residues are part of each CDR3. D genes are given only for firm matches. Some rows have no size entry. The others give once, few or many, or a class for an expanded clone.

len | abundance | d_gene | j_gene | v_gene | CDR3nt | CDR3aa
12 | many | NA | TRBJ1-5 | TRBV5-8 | TGTGCCAGCAGCTTGTGGGGTGGGCCCCAGCATTTT | CASSLWGGPQHF
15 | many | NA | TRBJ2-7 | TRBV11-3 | TGTGCCAGCAGCTTAGGCCCGTACGGTGCCTACGAGCAGTACTTC | CASSLGPYGAYEQYF
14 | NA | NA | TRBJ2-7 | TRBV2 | TGTGCCAGCAGTGCGGTACAGGGCCTCTACGAGCAGTACTTC | CASSAVQGLYEQYF
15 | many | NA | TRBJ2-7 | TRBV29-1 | TGCAGCGTTGAAGTAACGGGGACGGTTAGCTACGAGCAGTACTTC | CSVEVTGTVSYEQYF
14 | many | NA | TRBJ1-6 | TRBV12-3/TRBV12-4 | TGTGCCAGCAGTTTGAGTGAGGCGGGTTCACCCCTCCACTTT | CASSLSEAGSPLHF
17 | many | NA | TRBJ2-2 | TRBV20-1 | TGCAGTGCTAGGGATCTTATGAGACATGTTGACACCGGGGAGCTGTTTTTT | CSARDLMRHVDTGELFF
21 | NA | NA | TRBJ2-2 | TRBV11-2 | TGTGCCAGCAGACATCACGTTGGAAAAACCAAACAGGGTCCGAGGACCGGGGAGCTGTTTTTT | CASRHHVGKTKQGPRTGELFF
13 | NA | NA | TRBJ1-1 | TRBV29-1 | TGCAGCGTTGCGGGGGGGGGGGGCACTGAAGCTTTCTTT | CSVAGGGGTEAFF
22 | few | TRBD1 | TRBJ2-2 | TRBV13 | TGTGCCAGCAGCTTAGTAGAGGGGCGGACAGGCCCGCAAGATTCGAACACCGGGGAGCTGTTTTTT | CASSLVEGRTGPQDSNTGELFF
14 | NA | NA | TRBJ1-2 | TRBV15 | TGTGCCACCAGCAATATGGAAAGAGGGCATGGCTACACCTTC | CATSNMERGHGYTF
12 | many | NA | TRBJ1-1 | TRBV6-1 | TGTGCCAGCAGTGAATATGGGGTCGGAGCTTTCTTT | CASSEYGVGAFF
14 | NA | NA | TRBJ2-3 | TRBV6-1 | TGTGCCAGCACGACCGGGGGGACAAGGGATACGCAGTATTTT | CASTTGGTRDTQYF
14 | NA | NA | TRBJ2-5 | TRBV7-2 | TGTGCCAGCAACCCGGAACAGTACCAAGAGACCCAGTACTTC | CASNPEQYQETQYF
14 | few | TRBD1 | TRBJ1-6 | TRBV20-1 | TGCAGTGCTACCTGGCAGGGGGCCAATTCACCCCTCCACTTT | CSATWQGANSPLHF
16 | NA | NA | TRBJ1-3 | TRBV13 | TGTGCCAGCAGCATTAGACAGCCACACTCTGGAAACACCATATATTTT | CASSIRQPHSGNTIYF
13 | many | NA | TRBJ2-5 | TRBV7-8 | TGTGCCAGCAGCTTAGTTTGGAAAGAGACCCAGTACTTC | CASSLVWKETQYF
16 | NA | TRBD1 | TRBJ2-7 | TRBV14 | TGTGCCAGCAGCCAAGGACGGGGACAGGGTCTCGACGAGCAGTACTTC | CASSQGRGQGLDEQYF
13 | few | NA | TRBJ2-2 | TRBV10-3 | TGTGCCACCCTGACAGCGAACACCGGGGAGCTGTTTTTT | CATLTANTGELFF
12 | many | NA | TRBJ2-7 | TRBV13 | TGTGCCAGCAGCCCCGAGTTTGGGGAGCAGTACTTC | CASSPEFGEQYF
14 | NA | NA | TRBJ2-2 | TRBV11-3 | TGTGCCAGCAGCTCTGGGGCCAGGGTCGGGGAGCTGTTTTTT | CASSSGARVGELFF
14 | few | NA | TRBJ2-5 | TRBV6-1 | TGTGCCAGCAGTGCTGAGAGAAGGGGGGAGACCCAGTACTTC | CASSAERRGETQYF
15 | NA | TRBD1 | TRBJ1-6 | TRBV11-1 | TGTGCCAGCAGCCCGGCCGGGACAGTTAATTCACCCCTCCACTTT | CASSPAGTVNSPLHF
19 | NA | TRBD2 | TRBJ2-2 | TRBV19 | TGTGCCAGTAGCCCCGGATCGACTAGCGGGAGGCCGAACACCGGGGAGCTGTTTTTT | CASSPGSTSGRPNTGELFF
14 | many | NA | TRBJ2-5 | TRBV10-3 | TGTGCCATCAGGCGGGACACCAACTCAAAGACCCAGTACTTC | CAIRRDTNSKTQYF
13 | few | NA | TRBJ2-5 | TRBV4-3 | TGCGCCAGCAGCCGGGCCCGTGGTGGACACCAGTACTTC | CASSRARGGHQYF
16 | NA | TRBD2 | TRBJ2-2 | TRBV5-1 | TGCGCCAGCAGCCTAATACTAGCGGGAAGTGGCGGGGAGCTGTTTTTT | CASSLILAGSGGELFF
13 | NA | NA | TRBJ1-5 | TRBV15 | TGTGCCACCAGCAGAGATCTGGAGGGCTACGAGCATTTT | CATSRDLEGYEHF
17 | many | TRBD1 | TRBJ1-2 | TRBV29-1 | TGCAGCGTAGACATATTTGGGACAGCAACTTTTAACTATGGCTACACCTTC | CSVDIFGTATFNYGYTF
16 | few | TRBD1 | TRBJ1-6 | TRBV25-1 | TGTGCCAGCAGTGAATTCCCGGGGACAGGGGTTCTGTCCCTCCACTTT | CASSEFPGTGVLSLHF
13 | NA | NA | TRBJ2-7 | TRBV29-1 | TGCAGCGTGACGGGGTCGAGGGTCTACGAGCAGTACTTC | CSVTGSRVYEQYF
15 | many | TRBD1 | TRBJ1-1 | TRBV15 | TGTGCCACCAGCAGGGAAACAGGGGTTGGGGCTGAAGCTTTCTTT | CATSRETGVGAEAFF
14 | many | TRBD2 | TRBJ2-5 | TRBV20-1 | TGCAGTGCTAGCCAGCGGGGGGGCGGCGAGACCCAGTACTTC | CSASQRGGGETQYF
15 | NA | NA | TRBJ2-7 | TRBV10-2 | TGCGCCAGCAGTGATCGCCGAAAGTCGGGGTACGAGCAGTACTTC | CASSDRRKSGYEQYF
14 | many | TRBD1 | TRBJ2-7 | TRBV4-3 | TGCGCCAGCAGCCAAGTGACAGGGCTCTACGAGCAGTACTTC | CASSQVTGLYEQYF
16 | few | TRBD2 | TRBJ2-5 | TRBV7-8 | TGTGCCAGCAGCCCCGATAGCGGGAGAGGGGAGGAGACCCAGTACTTC | CASSPDSGRGEETQYF
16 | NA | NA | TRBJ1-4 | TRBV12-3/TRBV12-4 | TGTGCCAGCAGTTTAGCGGCAGGTCCCGCTCCCGAAAAACTGTTTTTT | CASSLAAGPAPEKLFF
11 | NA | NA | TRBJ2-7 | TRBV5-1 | TGCGCCAGCAGCTTTGGCAGGGGGCAGTACTTC | CASSFGRGQYF
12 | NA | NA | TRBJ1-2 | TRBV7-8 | TGTGCCAGCAGCTTGTACGACAGGGGCTACACCTTC | CASSLYDRGYTF
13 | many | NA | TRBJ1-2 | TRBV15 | TGTGCCACCAGCAGAGATCGTAGGGAAGGCTACACCTTC | CATSRDRREGYTF
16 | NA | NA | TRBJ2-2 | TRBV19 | TGTGCCAGTAGTGCCCGACTTCACCGACTCACCGGGGAGCTGTTTTTT | CASSARLHRLTGELFF
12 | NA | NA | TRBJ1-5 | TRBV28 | TGTGCCACCTCGGGGGGCTTTCAGCCCCAGCATTTT | CATSGGFQPQHF
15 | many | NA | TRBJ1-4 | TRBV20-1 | TGCAGTGCTAGAGATTCGAGAGGAAATAATGAAAAACTGTTTTTT | CSARDSRGNNEKLFF
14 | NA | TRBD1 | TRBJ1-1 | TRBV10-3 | TGTGCCATCAGTGAGGGGACAGGTTACACTGAAGCTTTCTTT | CAISEGTGYTEAFF
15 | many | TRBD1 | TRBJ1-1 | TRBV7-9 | TGTGCCAGCAGCTCTCCGGACAGGGGGGGAACTGAAGCTTTCTTT | CASSSPDRGGTEAFF
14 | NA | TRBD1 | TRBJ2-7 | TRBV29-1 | TGCAGCGTGGATGCGGGACAGGGAGCCTACGAGCAGTACTTC | CSVDAGQGAYEQYF
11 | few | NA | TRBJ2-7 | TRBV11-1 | TGTGCCAGCACCGCGACCGGGGAGCAGTACTTC | CASTATGEQYF
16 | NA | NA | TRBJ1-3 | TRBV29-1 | TGCAGCGTTGAATCTGGGGTAACGAGCTCTGGAAACACCATATATTTT | CSVESGVTSSGNTIYF
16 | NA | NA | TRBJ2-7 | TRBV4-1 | TGCGCCAGCAGCCGGACCCCCGGGGAACCCCGGGACGAGCAGTACTTC | CASSRTPGEPRDEQYF
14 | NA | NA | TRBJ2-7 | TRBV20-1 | TGCAGTGCTAGAGGGGCGGGTGAATCCTACGAGCAGTACTTC | CSARGAGESYEQYF
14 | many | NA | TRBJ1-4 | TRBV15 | TGTGCCACCAGCAGAGCAGGGTATAGTGAAAAACTGTTTTTT | CATSRAGYSEKLFF
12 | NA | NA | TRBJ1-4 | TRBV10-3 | TGTGCCATCAGTGAGACTAATGAAAAACTGTTTTTT | CAISETNEKLFF
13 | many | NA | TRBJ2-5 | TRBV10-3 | TGTGCCATCAGTGACGGCTTCGGGGAGACCCAGTACTTC | CAISDGFGETQYF